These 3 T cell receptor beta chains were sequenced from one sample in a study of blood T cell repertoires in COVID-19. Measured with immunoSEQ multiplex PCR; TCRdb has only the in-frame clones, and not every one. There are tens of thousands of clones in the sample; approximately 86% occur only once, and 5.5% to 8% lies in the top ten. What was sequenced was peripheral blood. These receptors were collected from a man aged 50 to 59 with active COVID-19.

The CDR3 bases are TGCGCCAGCAGCCCGGTTGGACAAGGAATGGTGGGACTGTTTTTT. Amino acid sequence: CASSPVGQGMVGLFF. The chain recombines TRBV5-1 with TRBJ1-4, with D possibly matching TRBD1 (5 bases). Trimming removed 4 bases at V and 13 bases at J, with 23 bases between. Germline assignment: CDR1 SGHRS and CDR2 YFSETQ. CDR3 length: 15 amino acids.

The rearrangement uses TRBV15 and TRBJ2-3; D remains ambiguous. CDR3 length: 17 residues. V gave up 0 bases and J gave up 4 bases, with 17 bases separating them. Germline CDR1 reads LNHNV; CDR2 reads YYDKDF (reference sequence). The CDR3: CATSRDTRSHIPDTQYF. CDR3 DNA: TGTGCCACCAGCAGAGATACCCGGAGCCACATACCAGATACGCAGTATTTT.

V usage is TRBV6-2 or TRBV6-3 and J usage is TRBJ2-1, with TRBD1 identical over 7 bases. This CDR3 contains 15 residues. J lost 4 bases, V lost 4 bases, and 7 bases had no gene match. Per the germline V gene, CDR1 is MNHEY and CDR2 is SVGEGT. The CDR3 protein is CASSFPGTVYNEQFF. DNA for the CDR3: TGTGCCAGCAGTTTTCCCGGGACAGTATACAATGAGCAGTTCTTC.